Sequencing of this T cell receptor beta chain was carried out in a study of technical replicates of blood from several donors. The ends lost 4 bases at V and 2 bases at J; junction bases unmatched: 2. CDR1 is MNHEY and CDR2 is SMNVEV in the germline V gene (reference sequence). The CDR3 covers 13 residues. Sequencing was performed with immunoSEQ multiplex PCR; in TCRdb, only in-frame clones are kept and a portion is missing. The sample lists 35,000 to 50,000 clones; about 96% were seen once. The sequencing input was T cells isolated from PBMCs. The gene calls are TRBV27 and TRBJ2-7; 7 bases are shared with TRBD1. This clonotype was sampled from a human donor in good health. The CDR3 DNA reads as TGTGCCAGCAGTTCACAGGGGACCTACGAGCAGTACTTC. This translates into CASSSQGTYEQYF.